This is a list of T cell receptor beta chains from one sample in a study of cytomegalovirus exposure and HLA in healthy donors. Sequencing used immunoSEQ multiplex PCR; TCRdb keeps in-frame clones, though not all of them. Of approximately 100,000 clones listed, 69% are singletons. Sequencing was done on a sample of PBMCs. The receptors come from a woman between 65 and 79 years old in good health and CMV-seropositive. Each CDR3 is given with its conserved first and last residue. The D gene is left open where the match is weak. Clone sizes are given selectively: once, few, many, or a class where the clone is expanded.

clone_size	v_call	d_call	j_call	cdr3_aa	cdr3_nt
NA	TRBV7-6	TRBD2	TRBJ2-1	CASSLSSGYVNEQFF	TGTGCCAGCAGCTTATCTAGCGGGTACGTCAATGAGCAGTTCTTC
once	TRBV10-3	TRBD1	TRBJ1-1	CAISDRGRNTEAFF	TGTGCCATCAGTGACAGGGGGCGGAACACTGAAGCTTTCTTT
NA	TRBV19	NA	TRBJ1-1	CASSITGPNTEAFF	TGTGCCAGTAGTATTACAGGACCGAACACTGAAGCTTTCTTT
NA	TRBV27	TRBD1	TRBJ1-1	CASSRQGSGTEAFF	TGTGCCAGCAGCAGACAGGGGTCGGGCACTGAAGCTTTCTTT
NA	TRBV18	NA	TRBJ2-2	CASSPPTGGELFF	TGTGCCAGCTCACCACCGACGGGCGGGGAGCTGTTTTTT
NA	TRBV6-1	NA	TRBJ1-6	CASRAQFDSPLHF	TGTGCCAGCAGAGCCCAATTCGATTCACCCCTCCACTTT
medium-sized	TRBV2	NA	TRBJ2-3	CASSEEGGGIADTQYF	TGTGCCAGCAGTGAAGAAGGGGGGGGCATAGCAGATACGCAGTATTTT
NA	TRBV6-5	TRBD1	TRBJ2-7	CASSYTRTGGQYF	TGTGCCAGCAGTTACACCCGGACAGGGGGGCAGTACTTC
few	TRBV10-3	TRBD1	TRBJ1-5	CAISDPGQGGDQPQHF	TGTGCCATCAGTGACCCGGGACAGGGCGGGGATCAGCCCCAGCATTTT
NA	TRBV15	TRBD2	TRBJ2-1	CATSRFAGGPDEQFF	TGTGCCACCAGCAGATTTGCGGGGGGGCCGGATGAGCAGTTCTTC
few	TRBV7-9	NA	TRBJ1-3	CASSEQGISGNTIYF	TGTGCCAGCAGCGAACAGGGTATTTCTGGAAACACCATATATTTT
NA	TRBV18	NA	TRBJ1-5	CASSPYSGNQPQHF	TGTGCCAGCTCACCCTACTCGGGCAATCAGCCCCAGCATTTT
NA	TRBV7-8	NA	TRBJ2-7	CASSLSGPRGSYEQYF	TGTGCCAGCAGCTTATCCGGGCCTAGGGGCTCCTACGAGCAGTACTTC
few	TRBV4-3	TRBD1	TRBJ2-3	CASSHGQGVTDTQYF	TGCGCCAGCAGCCATGGACAGGGGGTCACAGATACGCAGTATTTT
NA	TRBV30	TRBD2	TRBJ2-3	CSGGGDTQYF	TGTTCGGGGGGGGGAGATACGCAGTATTTT
NA	TRBV2	TRBD1	TRBJ2-4	CASSESGGMAKNIQYF	TGTGCCAGCAGTGAATCAGGGGGCATGGCCAAAAACATTCAGTACTTC
NA	TRBV19	NA	TRBJ1-1	CASSEAPLGMAFF	TGTGCCAGTAGTGAGGCCCCGCTCGGGATGGCTTTCTTT
NA	TRBV23-1	TRBD1	TRBJ2-7	CASSHWDRDRDHEQYF	TGCGCCAGCAGTCATTGGGACCGGGACAGGGACCACGAGCAGTACTTC
NA	TRBV5-1	NA	TRBJ1-1	CASSSRDSRRNTEAFF	TGCGCCAGCAGCTCCCGGGACTCAAGAAGAAACACTGAAGCTTTCTTT
NA	TRBV30	NA	TRBJ2-5	CAWGTTSETQYF	TGTGCCTGGGGTACTACCTCGGAGACCCAGTACTTC
NA	TRBV2	NA	TRBJ1-1	CASSDGMNTEAFF	TGTGCCAGCAGTGATGGCATGAACACTGAAGCTTTCTTT
NA	TRBV5-6	TRBD1	TRBJ1-2	CASSLGDRPYGYTF	TGTGCCAGCAGCTTGGGGGACAGGCCTTATGGCTACACCTTC
NA	TRBV30	TRBD2	TRBJ2-1	CAWRPTGLPYNEQFF	TGTGCCTGGAGACCAACGGGACTACCATACAATGAGCAGTTCTTC
NA	TRBV19	NA	TRBJ2-3	CASSSSGNTDTQYF	TGTGCCAGTAGTTCAAGCGGAAACACAGATACGCAGTATTTT
NA	TRBV9	TRBD1	TRBJ1-4	CASSPRGQRNEKLFF	TGTGCCAGCAGCCCAAGGGGGCAGCGTAATGAAAAACTGTTTTTT
NA	TRBV6-1	NA	TRBJ2-4	CASSETGVLAKNIQYF	TGTGCCAGCAGTGAAACCGGTGTCCTAGCCAAAAACATTCAGTACTTC
NA	TRBV11-2	NA	TRBJ2-3	CASSRNRVPTDTQYF	TGTGCCAGCAGCCGAAACAGGGTCCCCACAGATACGCAGTATTTT
NA	TRBV10-3	TRBD1	TRBJ2-7	CAISEILGQGIHEQYF	TGTGCCATCAGCGAAATCCTGGGACAGGGGATACACGAGCAGTACTTC
NA	TRBV9	NA	TRBJ2-3	CASSAQRGGLDTQYF	TGTGCCAGCAGCGCACAGAGGGGGGGGTTGGATACGCAGTATTTT
NA	TRBV6-6	NA	TRBJ2-7	CASSSDRTYEQYF	TGTGCCAGCAGTTCGGACAGAACCTACGAGCAGTACTTC
NA	TRBV7-2	TRBD1	TRBJ1-2	CASRGTGNGYTF	TGTGCCAGCAGGGGGACAGGGAACGGCTACACCTTC
NA	TRBV6-5	NA	TRBJ2-3	CASSYYSWSSTDTQYF	TGTGCCAGCAGTTACTACTCATGGAGTAGCACAGATACGCAGTATTTT
few	TRBV6-6	NA	TRBJ2-1	CASSYRVDRLVNEQFF	TGTGCCAGCAGTTACAGGGTGGACAGATTGGTCAATGAGCAGTTCTTC
NA	TRBV30	NA	TRBJ2-1	CAWILKGVGSNEQFF	TGTGCCTGGATTTTGAAAGGGGTGGGTAGCAATGAGCAGTTCTTC
NA	TRBV4-3	NA	TRBJ2-1	CASSQVFSGTSSSYNEQFF	TGCGCCAGCAGCCAAGTTTTCTCCGGGACTTCGAGCTCCTACAATGAGCAGTTCTTC
NA	TRBV6-6	NA	TRBJ2-7	CASSYSPGSSYEQYF	TGTGCCAGCAGTTACTCTCCGGGGAGCTCCTACGAGCAGTACTTC
NA	TRBV27	NA	TRBJ1-1	CASTVTGRNTEAFF	TGTGCCAGCACTGTCACAGGGAGGAACACTGAAGCTTTCTTT
NA	TRBV7-9	TRBD2	TRBJ2-7	CASSLRLAGDYEQYF	TGTGCCAGCAGCTTGAGACTAGCGGGGGACTACGAGCAGTACTTC
NA	TRBV6-5	NA	TRBJ2-5	CASSYSFTAGETQYF	TGTGCCAGCAGTTACTCGTTTACGGCGGGGGAGACCCAGTACTTC
NA	TRBV2	NA	TRBJ2-2	CASRPTNTGELFF	TGTGCCAGCAGGCCTACTAACACCGGGGAGCTGTTTTTT
NA	TRBV29-1	NA	TRBJ1-2	CSVEDPGGSGYTF	TGCAGCGTTGAAGATCCGGGGGGCTCTGGCTACACCTTC
NA	TRBV5-1	TRBD1	TRBJ2-2	CASSSGQGYTGELFF	TGCGCCAGCAGCTCGGGACAGGGGTACACCGGGGAGCTGTTTTTT
NA	TRBV2	NA	TRBJ2-7	CASRQPIEGEQYF	TGTGCCAGCAGACAACCAATCGAGGGCGAGCAGTACTTC
once	TRBV30	TRBD2	TRBJ2-5	CAWSRGGPEETQYF	TGTGCCTGGAGTCGGGGGGGGCCCGAAGAGACCCAGTACTTC
NA	TRBV9	TRBD2	TRBJ2-1	CASSVAGAGGPRKGSYNEQFF	TGTGCCAGCAGCGTAGCTGGAGCGGGGGGGCCGAGGAAAGGCTCCTACAATGAGCAGTTCTTC
once	TRBV2	TRBD1	TRBJ1-5	CASSSTGDQPQHF	TGTGCCAGCAGTTCGACAGGGGACCAGCCCCAGCATTTT
NA	TRBV5-4	TRBD1	TRBJ2-3	CASTQGGQGPSDNTQYF	TGTGCCAGCACCCAAGGAGGACAGGGCCCCAGTGATAATACGCAGTATTTT
NA	TRBV6-1	NA	TRBJ1-4	CASSETGLTNEKLFF	TGTGCCAGCAGTGAGACAGGCCTAACTAATGAAAAACTGTTTTTT
NA	TRBV18	NA	TRBJ1-1	CASSPPTGGMNTEAFF	TGTGCCAGCTCACCACCGACGGGAGGCATGAACACTGAAGCTTTCTTT
NA	TRBV6-5	TRBD2	TRBJ2-7	CASSYSTSDEQYF	TGTGCCAGCAGTTACTCGACTAGCGACGAGCAGTACTTC
NA	TRBV11-2	TRBD1	TRBJ2-5	CASSRVGQGGETQYF	TGTGCCAGCAGCCGAGTGGGACAGGGTGGCGAGACCCAGTACTTC
NA	TRBV2	NA	TRBJ1-4	CASSEMRTNEKLFF	TGTGCCAGCAGTGAAATGAGGACTAATGAAAAACTGTTTTTT
NA	TRBV29-1	TRBD1	TRBJ1-2	CSAGGDRAYGYTF	TGCAGCGCCGGTGGGGACAGGGCCTATGGCTACACCTTC
NA	TRBV4-1	TRBD1	TRBJ2-7	CASGRNNRGLSSYEQYF	TGCGCCAGCGGCCGAAATAACAGGGGGCTTAGCTCCTACGAGCAGTACTTC
few	TRBV5-6	TRBD1	TRBJ2-2	CASSPFDRANTGELFF	TGTGCCAGCAGCCCGTTCGACAGGGCGAACACCGGGGAGCTGTTTTTT
NA	TRBV7-2	NA	TRBJ2-1	CASSTAQGGNEQFF	TGTGCCAGCAGCACAGCTCAGGGTGGAAATGAGCAGTTCTTC
NA	TRBV30	NA	TRBJ1-5	CAWKAPRADSNQPQHF	TGTGCCTGGAAAGCACCGAGGGCTGATAGCAATCAGCCCCAGCATTTT
few	TRBV19	NA	TRBJ2-4	CASSPTGTGNIQYF	TGTGCCAGTAGCCCAACAGGGACGGGGAACATTCAGTACTTC
NA	TRBV7-9	TRBD1	TRBJ1-1	CASSLDEGATEAFF	TGTGCCAGCAGCTTAGATGAGGGGGCGACTGAAGCTTTCTTT